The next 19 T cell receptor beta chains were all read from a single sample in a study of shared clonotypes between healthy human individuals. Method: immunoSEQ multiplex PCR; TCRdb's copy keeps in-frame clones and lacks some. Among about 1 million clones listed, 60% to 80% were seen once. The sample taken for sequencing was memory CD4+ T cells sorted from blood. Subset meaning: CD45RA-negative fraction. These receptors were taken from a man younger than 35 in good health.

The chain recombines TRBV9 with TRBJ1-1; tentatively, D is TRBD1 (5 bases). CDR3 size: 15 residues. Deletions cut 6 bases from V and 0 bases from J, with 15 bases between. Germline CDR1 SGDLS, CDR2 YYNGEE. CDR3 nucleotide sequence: TGTGCCAGCAACTTGGCCGGGACGGTGAACACTGAAGCTTTCTTT. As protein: CASNLAGTVNTEAFF.

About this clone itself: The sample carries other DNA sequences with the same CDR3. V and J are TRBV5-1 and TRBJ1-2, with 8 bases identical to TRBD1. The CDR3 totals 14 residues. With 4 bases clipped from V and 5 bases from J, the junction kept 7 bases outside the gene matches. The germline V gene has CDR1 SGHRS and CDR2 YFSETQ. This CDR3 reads CASSLGQGPYGYTF. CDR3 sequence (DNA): TGCGCCAGCAGCCTAGGACAGGGACCTTATGGCTACACCTTC. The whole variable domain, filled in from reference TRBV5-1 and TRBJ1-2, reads KAGVTQTPRYLIKTRGQQVTLSCSPISGHRSVSWYQQTPGQGLQFLFEYFSETQRNKGNFPGRFSGRQFSNSRSEMNVSTLELGDSALYLCASSLGQGPYGYTFGSGTRLTVV.

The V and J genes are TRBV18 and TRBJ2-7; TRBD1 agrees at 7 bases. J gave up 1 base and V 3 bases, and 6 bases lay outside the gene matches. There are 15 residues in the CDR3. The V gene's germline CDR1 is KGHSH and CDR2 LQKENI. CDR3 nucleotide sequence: TGTGCCAGCTCACCTCCGGGACAGAGGTCCTACGAGCAGTACTTC. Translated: CASSPPGQRSYEQYF. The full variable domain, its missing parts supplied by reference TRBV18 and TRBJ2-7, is NAGVMQNPRHLVRRRGQEARLRCSPMKGHSHVYWYRQLPEEGLKFMVYLQKENIIDESGMPKERFSAEFPKEGPSILRIQQVVRGDSAAYFCASSPPGQRSYEQYFGPGTRLTVT.

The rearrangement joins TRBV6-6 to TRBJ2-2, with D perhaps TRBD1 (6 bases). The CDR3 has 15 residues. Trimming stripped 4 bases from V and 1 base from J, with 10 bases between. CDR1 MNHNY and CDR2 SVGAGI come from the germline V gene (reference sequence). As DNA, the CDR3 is TGTGCCAGCAGTTCCAGGACAGTGAACACCGGGGAGCTGTTTTTT. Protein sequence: CASSSRTVNTGELFF.

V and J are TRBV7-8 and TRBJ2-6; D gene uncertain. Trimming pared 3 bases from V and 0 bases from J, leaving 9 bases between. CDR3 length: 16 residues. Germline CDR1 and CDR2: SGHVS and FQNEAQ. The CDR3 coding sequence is TGTGCCAGCAGCTTCGGACGGCGCTCTGGGGCCAACGTCCTGACTTTC. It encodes CASSFGRRSGANVLTF.

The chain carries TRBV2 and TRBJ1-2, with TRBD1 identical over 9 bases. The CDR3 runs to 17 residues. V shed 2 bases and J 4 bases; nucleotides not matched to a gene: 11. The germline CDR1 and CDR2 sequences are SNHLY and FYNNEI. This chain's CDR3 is CASSEFGTGTTLYGYTF. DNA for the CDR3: TGTGCCAGCAGTGAATTTGGGACAGGGACGACGCTCTATGGCTACACCTTC.

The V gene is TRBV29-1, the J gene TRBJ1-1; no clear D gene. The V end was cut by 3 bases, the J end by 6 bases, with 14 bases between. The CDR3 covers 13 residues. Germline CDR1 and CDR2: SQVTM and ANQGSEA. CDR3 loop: CSVDQASPAEAFF. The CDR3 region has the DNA TGCAGCGTTGATCAGGCCTCTCCGGCTGAAGCTTTCTTT. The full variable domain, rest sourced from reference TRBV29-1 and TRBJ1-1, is SAVISQKPSRDICQRGTSLTIQCQVDSQVTMMFWYRQQPGQSLTLIATANQGSEATYESGFVIDKFPISRPNLTFSTLTVSNMSPEDSSIYLCSVDQASPAEAFFGQGTRLTVV.

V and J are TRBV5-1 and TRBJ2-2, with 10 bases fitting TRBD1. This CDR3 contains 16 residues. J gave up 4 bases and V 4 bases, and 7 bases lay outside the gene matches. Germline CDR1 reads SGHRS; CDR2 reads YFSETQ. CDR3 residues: CASSVLDRGATGELFF. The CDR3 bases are TGCGCCAGCAGCGTATTGGACAGGGGGGCCACCGGGGAGCTGTTTTTT.

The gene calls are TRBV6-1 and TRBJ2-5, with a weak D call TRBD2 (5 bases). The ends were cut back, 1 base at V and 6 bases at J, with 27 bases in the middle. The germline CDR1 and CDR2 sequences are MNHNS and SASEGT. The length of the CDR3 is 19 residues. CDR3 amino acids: CASSEGVSSVAVGLKTQYF. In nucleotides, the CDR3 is TGTGCCAGCAGTGAAGGGGTATCTTCCGTCGCGGTCGGACTGAAGACCCAGTACTTC.

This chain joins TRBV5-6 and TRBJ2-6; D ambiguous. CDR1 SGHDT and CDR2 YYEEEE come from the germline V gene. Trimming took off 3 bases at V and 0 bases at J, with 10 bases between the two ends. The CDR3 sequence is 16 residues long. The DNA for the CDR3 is TGTGCCAGCAGCTCAATCCAAATCTCTGGGGCCAACGTCCTGACTTTC. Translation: CASSSIQISGANVLTF. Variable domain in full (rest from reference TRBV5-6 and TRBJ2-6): DAGVTQSPTHLIKTRGQQVTLRCSPKSGHDTVSWYQQALGQGPQFIFQYYEEEERQRGNFPDRFSGHQFPNYSSELNVNALLLGDSALYLCASSSIQISGANVLTFGAGSRLTVL.

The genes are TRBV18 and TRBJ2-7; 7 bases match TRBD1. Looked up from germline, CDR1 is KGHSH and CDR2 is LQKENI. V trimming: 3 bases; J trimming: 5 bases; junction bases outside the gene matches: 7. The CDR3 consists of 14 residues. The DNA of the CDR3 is TGTGCCAGCTCACCGATAACAGGGGTCGACGAGCAGTACTTC. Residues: CASSPITGVDEQYF.

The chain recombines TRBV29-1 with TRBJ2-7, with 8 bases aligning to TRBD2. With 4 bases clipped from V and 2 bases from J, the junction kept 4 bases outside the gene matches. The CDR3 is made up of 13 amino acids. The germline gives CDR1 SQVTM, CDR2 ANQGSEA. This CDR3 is CSVGGTSTYEQYF. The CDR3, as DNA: TGCAGCGTTGGAGGGACTAGTACCTACGAGCAGTACTTC.

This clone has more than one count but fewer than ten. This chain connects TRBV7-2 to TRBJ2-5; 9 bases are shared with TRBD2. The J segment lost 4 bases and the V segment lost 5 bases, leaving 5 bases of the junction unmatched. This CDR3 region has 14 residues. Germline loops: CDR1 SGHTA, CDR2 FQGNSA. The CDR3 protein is CASSKAGGRETQYF. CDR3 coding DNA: TGTGCCAGCAGCAAGGCGGGGGGGCGAGAGACCCAGTACTTC. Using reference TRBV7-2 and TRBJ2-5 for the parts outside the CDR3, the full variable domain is GAGVSQSPSNKVTEKGKDVELRCDPISGHTALYWYRQSLGQGLEFLIYFQGNSAPDKSGLPSDRFSAERTGGSVSTLTIQRTQQEDSAVYLCASSKAGGRETQYFGPGTRLLVL.

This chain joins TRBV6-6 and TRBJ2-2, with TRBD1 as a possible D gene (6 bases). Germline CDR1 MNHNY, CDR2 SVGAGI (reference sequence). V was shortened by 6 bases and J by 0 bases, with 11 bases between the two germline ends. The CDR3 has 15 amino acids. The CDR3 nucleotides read TGTGCCAGCAGGCTCGACAGGTCGAACACCGGGGAGCTGTTTTTT. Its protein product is CASRLDRSNTGELFF.

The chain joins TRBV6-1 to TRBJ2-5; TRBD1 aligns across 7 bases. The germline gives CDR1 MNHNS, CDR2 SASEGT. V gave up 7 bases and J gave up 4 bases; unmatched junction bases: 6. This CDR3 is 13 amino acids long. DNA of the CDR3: TGTGCCAGCACGAGGACAGGACGAGAGACCCAGTACTTC. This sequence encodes CASTRTGRETQYF.

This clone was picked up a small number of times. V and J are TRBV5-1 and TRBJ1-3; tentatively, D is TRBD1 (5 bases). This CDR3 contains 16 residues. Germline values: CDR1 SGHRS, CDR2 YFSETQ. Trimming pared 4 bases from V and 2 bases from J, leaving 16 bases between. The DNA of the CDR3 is TGCGCCAGCAGCGTAACCGGGACCGAGGCTGGAAACACCATATATTTT. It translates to CASSVTGTEAGNTIYF.

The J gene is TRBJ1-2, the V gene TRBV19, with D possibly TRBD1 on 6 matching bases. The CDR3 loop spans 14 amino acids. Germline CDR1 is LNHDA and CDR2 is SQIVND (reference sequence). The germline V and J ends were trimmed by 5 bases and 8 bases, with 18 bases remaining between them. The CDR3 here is CASSAPGDRGGYTF. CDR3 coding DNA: TGTGCCAGTAGTGCTCCAGGGGATAGGGGAGGCTACACCTTC.

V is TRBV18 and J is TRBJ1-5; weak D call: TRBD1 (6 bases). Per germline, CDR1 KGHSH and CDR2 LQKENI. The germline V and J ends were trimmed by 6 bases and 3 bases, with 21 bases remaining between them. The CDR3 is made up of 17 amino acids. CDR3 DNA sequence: TGTGCCAGCTCTATGGACAGCCCCAGTATCCACAATCAGCCCCAGCATTTT. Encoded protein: CASSMDSPSIHNQPQHF.

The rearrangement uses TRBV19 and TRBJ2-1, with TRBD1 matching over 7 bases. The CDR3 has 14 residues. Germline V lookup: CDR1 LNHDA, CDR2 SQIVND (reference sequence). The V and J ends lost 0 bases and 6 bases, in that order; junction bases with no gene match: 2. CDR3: CASSIEQGINEQFF. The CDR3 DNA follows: TGTGCCAGTAGTATAGAACAGGGGATCAATGAGCAGTTCTTC.